Below, 31 T cell receptor beta chains from the same sample are listed, as sequenced in a study of cytomegalovirus exposure and HLA in healthy donors. Primers: 60 Vbeta forward and 13 Jbeta reverse. Method: immunoSEQ multiplex PCR; TCRdb's copy keeps in-frame clones and lacks some. Of fewer than 150,000 clones listed, 65% to 80% are singletons. Input material: PBMCs. The receptors shown here come from a human donor in good health.

The chain uses TRBV6-6 and TRBJ2-5, with D possibly matching TRBD1 (6 bases). The CDR3 has 14 residues. Trimming pared 6 bases from V and 5 bases from J, leaving 16 bases between. Germline V CDR1 and CDR2: MNHNY, SVGAGI (reference sequence). CDR3 bases: TGTGCCAGCAGGGACGGACAGTGGGGGGAGACCCAGTACTTC. Translation gives CASRDGQWGETQYF.

The rearrangement links TRBV5-4 to TRBJ2-1; D possibly corresponds to TRBD1 (5 bases). Trimming removed 4 bases from V and 6 bases from J, with 14 bases in between. This CDR3 is 14 amino acids long. Germline V CDR1 and CDR2: SGHNT, YYREEE (reference sequence). CDR3 nucleotides: TGTGCCAGCAGCCAGGACAAAGTGCTCAATGAGCAGTTCTTC. Encoded protein: CASSQDKVLNEQFF.

A remark on this clone: Additional DNA sequences in this sample encode the identical CDR3. The chain has TRBV6-5 and TRBJ1-2; D call uncertain. Germline-derived CDR1 and CDR2 are MNHEY and SVGAGI. V was pared by 4 bases and J by 5 bases, with 5 bases between. The CDR3 is made up of 11 amino acids. The CDR3 loop reads CASSSLYGYTF. DNA of the CDR3: TGTGCCAGCAGTTCCCTATATGGCTACACCTTC.

The rearrangement uses TRBV4-2 and TRBJ2-3; 8 bases match TRBD2. This CDR3 comprises 17 residues. J gave up 2 bases and V 0 bases, and 7 bases lay outside the gene matches. Germline V gives CDR1 LGHNA, CDR2 YNFKEQ. CDR3 loop: CASSQDSAGGTTDTQYF. The CDR3 nucleotides read TGTGCCAGCAGCCAAGATAGTGCGGGAGGAACCACAGATACGCAGTATTTT.

This clone was observed a single time. The chain links TRBV5-1 to TRBJ2-3, with 12 nucleotides matching TRBD2. The CDR3 is made up of 17 amino acids. Unmatched junction bases numbered 4, after V lost 0 bases and J lost 2 bases. Per germline, CDR1 SGHRS and CDR2 YFSETQ. CDR3 DNA: TGCGCCAGCAGCTTGGGACTAGCGGGAGACGACACAGATACGCAGTATTTT. Its protein product is CASSLGLAGDDTDTQYF.

V gene TRBV5-4 combines with J gene TRBJ2-5; 9 bases are a match to TRBD2. CDR1 SGHNT and CDR2 YYREEE come from the germline V gene (reference sequence). This CDR3 has 14 residues. Germline trimming cut 7 bases from V and 5 bases from J; bases unmatched to any gene: 9. The CDR3 region has the DNA TGTGCCAGCCGCGGGAGGGGGGCCTGGGAGACCCAGTACTTC. It yields the protein CASRGRGAWETQYF.

The rearrangement uses TRBV19 and TRBJ1-4; 8 positions agree with TRBD1. Germline V gives CDR1 LNHDA, CDR2 SQIVND (reference sequence). This CDR3 is 14 amino acids long. V lost 10 bases to trimming and J lost 10 bases; unmatched junction nucleotides: 14. CDR3 amino acids: CATNRDRLDGKLFF. The CDR3 nucleotides read TGTGCCACAAACCGGGACAGGTTAGACGGAAAACTGTTTTTT.

The count of this clone is one. Other nucleotide sequences in the sample specify the same CDR3. V and J are TRBV2 and TRBJ1-2; D remains unclear. There are 14 residues in the CDR3. Trimming took off 7 bases at V and 6 bases at J, with 18 bases between the two ends. From germline, CDR1 is SNHLY and CDR2 FYNNEI. Here the CDR3 DNA reads TGTGCCAGCACCCGCCGGCCCGGAGATAATGGCTACACCTTC. It is translated as CASTRRPGDNGYTF. The entire variable domain, with the rest obtained from reference TRBV2 and TRBJ1-2, is as follows: EPEVTQTPSHQVTQMGQEVILRCVPISNHLYFYWYRQILGQKVEFLVSFYNNEISEKSEIFDDQFSVERPDGSNFTLKIRSTKLEDSAMYFCASTRRPGDNGYTFGSGTRLTVV.

V and J are TRBV28 and TRBJ2-7, with 9 bases lining up with TRBD1. The CDR3 sequence is 12 residues long. V shed 6 bases, J shed 11 bases, and the junction held 8 bases outside the gene matches. The germline gives CDR1 MDHEN, CDR2 SYDVKM. CDR3 residues: CASRPGQGRKYF. In DNA, the CDR3 is TGTGCCAGCAGACCCGGACAGGGGAGGAAGTACTTC.

For this clone: Other DNA sequences in this specimen translate into the identical CDR3. The V gene is TRBV19, the J gene TRBJ2-1; D might be TRBD2 (5 bases). The CDR3 consists of 14 residues. Between the trimmed V and J ends, which lost 3 bases and 5 bases, there was a span of 11 bases. Germline V gene data show CDR1 as LNHDA and CDR2 as SQIVND (reference sequence). In DNA, the CDR3 is TGTGCCAGTAGTATTGGAGGCCGGAACAATGAGCAGTTCTTC. It codes for CASSIGGRNNEQFF.

The chain employs TRBV19 and TRBJ1-2, with D maybe TRBD1 (6 bases). Trimming removed 4 bases from V and 5 bases from J, with 14 bases in between. This CDR3 contains 14 residues. Germline V gene lookup returns CDR1 LNHDA and CDR2 SQIVND (reference sequence). CDR3 nucleotide sequence: TGTGCCAGTAGTACTCGGGGGAGGGGGTATGGCTACACCTTC. This gives the protein CASSTRGRGYGYTF.

The genes are TRBV21-1 and TRBJ1-1; no DNA check was done on the table's D call, TRBD1. TRBV21-1 is a listed pseudogene. CDR3 length equals 16 residues. CDR3: CARTGGFGTWGTEAFF. The CDR3 nucleotides are TGTGCCCGGACAGGGGGCTTTGGGACTTGGGGCACTGAAGCTTTCTTT.

This clone was found a few times. The CDR3 here is CASSFGLAGVETQYF. CDR3 bases: TGTGCCAGCAGTTTTGGACTAGCGGGAGTTGAGACCCAGTACTTC. This chain links TRBV2 with TRBJ2-5; 13 bases agree with TRBD2. This CDR3 has 15 amino acids. Looked up from germline, CDR1 is SNHLY and CDR2 is FYNNEI. V trimming: 5 bases; J trimming: 5 bases; junction bases outside the gene matches: 5.

The rearrangement uses TRBV7-2 and TRBJ2-7; 10 bases map to TRBD2. The length of the CDR3 is 15 residues. Germline CDR1 and CDR2: SGHTA and FQGNSA. Unmatched junction bases numbered 6, after V lost 5 bases and J lost 2 bases. The CDR3 loop is CASSPRAGGAYEQYF. CDR3 nucleotides: TGTGCCAGCAGCCCTCGAGCGGGAGGGGCCTACGAGCAGTACTTC.

The V and J genes are TRBV7-9 and TRBJ1-3; 7 bases align to TRBD1. The CDR3 is made up of 15 amino acids. Looked up from germline, CDR1 is SEHNR and CDR2 is FQNEAQ (reference sequence). The junction had 6 bases not matched to a gene; V was cut back by 5 bases and J by 2 bases. The DNA of the CDR3 is TGTGCCAGCAGCCATCCGACAGGGACTGGAAACACCATATATTTT. Its translation: CASSHPTGTGNTIYF.

This clone was recorded once. The rearrangement links TRBV5-4 to TRBJ2-3; TRBD1 matches at 7 bases. Germline values: CDR1 SGHNT, CDR2 YYREEE (reference sequence). Trimming cost V 1 base and J 4 bases; bases outside gene matches: 0. The CDR3 loop spans 13 amino acids. CDR3 in DNA: TGTGCCAGCAGCTTGACAGGGGCAGATACGCAGTATTTT. Translated, it gives CASSLTGADTQYF. Full variable domain (outside the CDR3, taken from reference TRBV5-4 and TRBJ2-3): ETGVTQSPTHLIKTRGQQVTLRCSSQSGHNTVSWYQQALGQGPQFIFQYYREEENGRGNFPPRFSGLQFPNYSSELNVNALELDDSALYLCASSLTGADTQYFGPGTRLTVL.

This clone was found a few times. Germline and junction disagree at one end, which may indicate a read error. The rearrangement uses TRBV7-9 and TRBJ2-3, with TRBD2 matching over 13 bases. Germline lookup yields CDR1 SEHNR and CDR2 FQNEAQ (reference sequence). This CDR3 has 17 amino acids. Here the CDR3 reads CSSSSRTSGRYDDTQYF. The CDR3 DNA follows: TGTTCCAGCAGCTCTCGGACTAGCGGGAGATATGACGATACGCAGTATTTT.

This chain connects TRBV5-6 to TRBJ2-7, with 9 bases lining up with TRBD1. Trimming at V came to 7 bases and at J to 0 bases, leaving 2 bases not matched to a gene. This CDR3 is 13 amino acids long. Germline V lookup: CDR1 SGHDT, CDR2 YYEEEE. Written as DNA, the CDR3 is TGTGCCAGCGGGACAGGGAGCTCCTACGAGCAGTACTTC. Its protein product is CASGTGSSYEQYF.

V is TRBV7-2 and J is TRBJ2-2; TRBD1 is a possible D gene (5 bases). Between the trimmed V and J ends, which lost 3 bases and 3 bases, there was a span of 14 bases. This CDR3 is built from 16 residues. Germline CDR1 reads SGHTA; CDR2 reads FQGNSA. CDR3 bases: TGTGCCAGCAGCTTGTTACAGGTCGAGGACACCGGGGAGCTGTTTTTT. Encoded protein: CASSLLQVEDTGELFF.

The chain couples TRBV5-1 to TRBJ1-2; possibly TRBD1 for D (5 bases). The CDR3 runs to 16 residues. V was clipped by 4 bases and J by 2 bases, with 18 bases between them. CDR1 and CDR2 from the germline V gene are SGHRS and YFSETQ. This CDR3 is CASSPTEGLPNYGYTF. In DNA form, the CDR3 reads TGCGCCAGCAGCCCCACAGAGGGACTCCCGAACTATGGCTACACCTTC.

Here the CDR3 DNA reads TGTGCCAGCAGTTTGCCGGACAGGGTTACATTAAGGACTGAAGCTTTCTTT. It specifies CASSLPDRVTLRTEAFF. J is TRBJ1-1 and V is TRBV28; 8 nucleotides agree with TRBD1. The CDR3 is made up of 17 amino acids. Looked up from germline, CDR1 is MDHEN and CDR2 is SYDVKM. With V trimmed by 3 bases and J by 5 bases, 14 bases remained unmatched.

In this sample, this clone turned up a few times. The chain is built from TRBV7-9 and TRBJ2-1, with TRBD2 matching 8 bases. The CDR3 extends over 15 amino acids. CDR1 and CDR2 from the germline V gene are SEHNR and FQNEAQ (reference sequence). V dropped 5 bases and J dropped 3; count of bases not matched to a gene: 6. Written as DNA, the CDR3 is TGTGCCAGCAGCCCGCGGGGGGCGCTCTACAATGAGCAGTTCTTC. It encodes CASSPRGALYNEQFF.

This chain joins TRBV6-1 and TRBJ2-1, with TRBD2 matching 8 bases. The V segment lost 6 bases and the J segment 9 bases; nucleotides outside the gene matches: 4. CDR1 and CDR2 (germline): MNHNS, SASEGT. The CDR3 consists of 12 residues. In nucleotides, the CDR3 is TGTGCCAGCAGAGGACTAGCAGGTGAGCAGTTCTTC. It specifies CASRGLAGEQFF.

The J gene is TRBJ2-4, the V gene TRBV7-9, with a tentative D call TRBD2 (7 bases). Trimming pared 5 bases from V and 2 bases from J, leaving 22 bases between. The CDR3 is made up of 18 amino acids. Per the germline V gene, CDR1 is SEHNR and CDR2 is FQNEAQ (reference sequence). CDR3 protein: CASSPPGGIEGSKNIQYF. CDR3 DNA: TGTGCCAGCAGCCCTCCGGGGGGCATTGAGGGGTCCAAAAACATTCAGTACTTC.

The chain has TRBV7-2 and TRBJ1-5; D not certain. Germline V gene lookup returns CDR1 SGHTA and CDR2 FQGNSA. With 0 bases removed from V and 13 bases from J, the gap between germline ends came to 25 bases. This CDR3 has 17 amino acids. Written as DNA, the CDR3 is TGTGCCAGCAGCTTAGCGAAAAGACGGCTCGGACTATGGCCTCAGCATTTT. Protein sequence: CASSLAKRRLGLWPQHF.

This sequence joins TRBV27 and TRBJ1-5, with D perhaps TRBD1 (6 bases). The CDR3 is 17 residues long. Germline-derived CDR1 and CDR2 are MNHEY and SMNVEV (reference sequence). The V end lost 2 bases, the J end lost 0 bases, and 14 bases lay between the germline ends. CDR3 in DNA: TGTGCCAGCAGTTTAGGTTGGGGGCAAGGTAGCAATCAGCCCCAGCATTTT. It yields the protein CASSLGWGQGSNQPQHF.

The genes are TRBV27 and TRBJ2-7; 7 nucleotides match TRBD1. The CDR3 totals 14 residues. The junction had 2 bases not matched to a gene; V was cut back by 1 base and J by 2 bases. Germline values: CDR1 MNHEY, CDR2 SMNVEV (reference sequence). Here the CDR3 reads CASSLYQGAYEQYF. CDR3 bases: TGTGCCAGCAGTTTATACCAGGGGGCCTACGAGCAGTACTTC.

V gene TRBV28 combines with J gene TRBJ1-2, with a tentative D call TRBD1 (5 bases). The CDR3 has 13 residues. Per the germline V gene, CDR1 is MDHEN and CDR2 is SYDVKM. V gave up 4 bases and J gave up 2 bases, with 8 bases separating them. Written as DNA, the CDR3 is TGTGCCAGCAGTTCCGGACAAAACTATGGCTACACCTTC. It translates to CASSSGQNYGYTF.

The chain uses TRBV18 and TRBJ2-2; 9 nucleotides line up with TRBD1. V shed 4 bases, J shed 3 bases, and the junction held 6 bases outside the gene matches. Germline CDR1 is KGHSH and CDR2 is LQKENI. The CDR3 length is 16 residues. The DNA for the CDR3 is TGTGCCAGCTCACTACAGGGGGCTATGGACACCGGGGAGCTGTTTTTT. Translated, it gives CASSLQGAMDTGELFF.

CDR3 DNA sequence: TGTGCCAGCAGTTCGGGCGGGGCCGGAAACACCATATATTTT. It yields the protein CASSSGGAGNTIYF. This chain joins TRBV6-5 and TRBJ1-3; a weak D match, TRBD1 (5 bases). Germline assignment: CDR1 MNHEY and CDR2 SVGAGI. V was shortened by 4 bases and J by 4 bases, with 11 bases between the two germline ends. This CDR3 comprises 14 residues.

V usage is TRBV4-1 and J usage is TRBJ1-3; 7 bases line up with TRBD1. The CDR3 has 18 amino acids. After removal of 1 base from V and 4 bases from J, the junction contained 13 bases not matched to a gene. CDR1 and CDR2 from the germline V gene are MGHRA and YSYEKL. CDR3 nucleotides: TGCGCCAGCAGCCAAGGGCCCCCCGGGACAGCTATGGGAAACACCATATATTTT. This sequence encodes CASSQGPPGTAMGNTIYF.